This T cell receptor (beta chain) was captured by sequencing in a study of T cell responses to AZD1222 COVID-19 vaccine (dated by TCRdb to the early 2020s). As for the study more broadly: AZD1222 recipients with second doses at about 4 weeks or about 12 weeks were pooled, because spike-specific TCR depth and breadth did not differ between schedules. A total of about 230 trial participants underwent TCR sequencing, of whom 207 received two doses of AZD1222 and approximately 25 received two doses of the MenACWY control vaccine. Trial participants were enrolled into age subgroups of 18-55, 56-69 and 70-plus years, which contained approximately 150, 30 and 60 TCR-sequenced participants, respectively.

The CDR3 regions of human TCRbeta chains were analyzed by immunosequencing. On the authors' methods: Repertoire TCRs were matched against a reference library of SARS-CoV-2-specific TCRs generated with the MIRA antigen-specificity platform. Breadth was defined as the fraction of unique TCRs that were SARS-CoV-2-associated. Depth was defined as the fraction of total T cells that were SARS-CoV-2-associated. Using the MIRA data, every spike-specific TCR was mapped to the spike region that the TCR reacted to and assigned to either a CD4 or a CD8 class. Log10-transformed breadth and depth values were compared by one-way ANOVA with Sidak's multiple comparisons tests. TCRdb retrieved this table from immuneACCESS and kept in-frame rearrangements only. Not all clones are present; in checked studies, unresolved V genes account for under half, and no reason is known for the remainder. V, J and clone size were drawn from that table, and D and trimming were deduced from the DNA. A total of about 140,000 clones appear in this sample, 80% to 90% of them only once. The leading ten clones occupy roughly 1.5% of the sample.

Interpreted using the paper, the time point label stands for: baseline before first vaccination. Samples from vaccinated people were obtained from the UK trials COV001 and COV002, which included a single-blind randomized controlled phase 2/3 trial of AZD1222 (ChAdOx1 nCoV-19) in healthy adults. For TCRbeta chain sequencing, PBMC samples from trial participants were taken at day 0 and at day 28 after the second dose. With respect to this clone: Its antigen target is currently unknown. No per-base quality is available; no much larger clone lies one base away.

Taken from the germline V gene, the CDR1 and CDR2 loops are MGHRA and YSYEKL. CDR3 length: 15 amino acids, cysteine to phenylalanine. Only the CDR3 part of the read is kept: 45 bases, read in frame from the first base. For this chain, trimming is 4 bases at the V end and 0 bases at the J end, and the number of junction bases without a gene match is 5. The research as a whole found: In the small 56-69-year group, the increase in depth fell short of significance, most likely because of low power. CD4 TCRs associated with the vaccine covered the entire spike protein, and the dominant responses were in regions 160-218 and 743-854. After two AZD1222 doses, spike-specific TCR breadth and depth were significantly higher than at day 0 and than in MenACWY recipients. Because no day 14 peak-response samples were available, the repertoires could be characterized only after the peak T cell response. Most participants were white British and females outnumbered males, and the authors suggested that clonal diversity may have been underestimated. Epitopes outside the regions mutated in the B.1.351 and B.1.1.7 variants were reportedly recognized by nearly half of the unique spike-specific TCRs. Conclusions about previously exposed vaccinees are limited because only a handful of AZD1222 recipients were SARS-CoV-2 seropositive at baseline.

The sequence was obtained from an adult in good health. The chain is encoded by TRBV4-1 joined to TRBJ1-1; 7 bases in the junction line up with TRBD1. The specimen comprised peripheral blood, sampled on day 0 of AZD1222 vaccination. The CDR3 reads CASSLTGAMNTEAFF. The nucleotide sequence is TGCGCCAGCAGCCTCACAGGGGCAATGAACACTGAAGCTTTCTTT.